The 4 T cell receptor beta chains below all came from one sample that was sequenced in a study of patients and donors after allogeneic stem cell transplantation. Via MiXCR, TCRdb re-called the RT-PCR reads, giving one row per CDR3 protein. Altogether approximately 410,000 distinct CDR3 sequences are present, about a sixth being singletons, with the ten largest covering around 7.9%. Sequenced material: blood, either unsorted or a sorted T cell fraction (not recorded which). All receptors come from a human donor who was either an allogeneic HSCT recipient or a stem cell or donor lymphocyte infusion donor (not recorded which). It is not recorded whose cells these are; they may come from a transplant donor.

This clonotype was observed a handful of times. V gene TRBV5-1 combines with J gene TRBJ2-1, with TRBD1 matching over 7 bases. Trimming at V came to 0 bases and at J to 7 bases, leaving 4 bases not matched to a gene. The CDR3 runs 14 residues. CDR1 and CDR2 from the germline V gene are SGHRS and YFSETQ. The CDR3 bases are TGCGCCAGCAGCTTGGGAGGGGGCTTAAATGAGCAGTTCTTC. Protein: CASSLGGGLNEQFF.

V is TRBV27 and J is TRBJ2-5; 7 bases map to TRBD2. Per the germline V gene, CDR1 is MNHEY and CDR2 is SMNVEV (reference sequence). CDR3 length: 12 amino acids. Trimming took 8 bases from V and 3 from J; bases not matched to a gene: 3. Written as DNA, the CDR3 is TGTGCCAGCCGGGGGGACGAAGAGACCCAGTACTTC. This codes for CASRGDEETQYF.

The chain has TRBV10-3 and TRBJ2-5; 8 bases are shared with TRBD1. Germline V lookup: CDR1 ENHRY, CDR2 SYGVKD. The ends lost 6 bases at V and 4 bases at J; junction bases unmatched: 7. The length of the CDR3 is 14 residues. The CDR3 region is CAISRQGMRETQYF. The CDR3 DNA reads as TGTGCCATCAGCAGACAGGGGATGAGAGAGACCCAGTACTTC.

This clonotype came up a few times. This chain links TRBV7-6 with TRBJ2-6; possible D gene TRBD2, 6 bases. With 1 base removed from V and 2 bases from J, the gap between germline ends came to 9 bases. CDR1 is SGHVS, CDR2 FNYEAQ, per germline. CDR3 length: 16 amino acids. The CDR3 coding sequence is TGTGCCAGCAGCTTAGTTTCGGGGGCTGGGGCCAACGTCCTGACTTTC. Amino acid sequence: CASSLVSGAGANVLTF.